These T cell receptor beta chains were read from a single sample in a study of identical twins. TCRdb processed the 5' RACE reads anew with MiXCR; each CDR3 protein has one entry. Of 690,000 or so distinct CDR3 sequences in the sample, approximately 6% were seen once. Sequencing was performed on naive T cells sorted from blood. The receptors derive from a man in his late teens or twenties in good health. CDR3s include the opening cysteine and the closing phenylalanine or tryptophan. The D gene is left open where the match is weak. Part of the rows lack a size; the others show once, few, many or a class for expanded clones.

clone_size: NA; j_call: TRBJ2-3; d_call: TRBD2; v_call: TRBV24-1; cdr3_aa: CATSFGREDPTDTQYF; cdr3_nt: TGTGCCACCAGTTTTGGGCGGGAGGACCCTACAGATACGCAGTATTTT
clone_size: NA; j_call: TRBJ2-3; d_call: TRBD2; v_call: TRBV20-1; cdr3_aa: CSARVGLAGSTDTQYF; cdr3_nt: TGCAGTGCTAGAGTTGGCCTAGCGGGAAGCACAGATACGCAGTATTTT
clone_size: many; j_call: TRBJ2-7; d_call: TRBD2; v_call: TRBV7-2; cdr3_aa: CASSSLAGGPYEQYF; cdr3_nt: TGTGCCAGCAGCTCTCTAGCGGGAGGACCCTACGAGCAGTACTTC
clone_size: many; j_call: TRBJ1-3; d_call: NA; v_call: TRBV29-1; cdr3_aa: CSVEMVLGNTTYF; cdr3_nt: TGCAGCGTTGAGATGGTTTTAGGAAACACCACATATTTT
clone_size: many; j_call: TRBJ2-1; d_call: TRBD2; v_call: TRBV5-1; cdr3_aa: CASSSSLAGAQQFF; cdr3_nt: TGCGCCAGCAGTTCGTCCCTAGCGGGAGCCCAGCAGTTCTTC
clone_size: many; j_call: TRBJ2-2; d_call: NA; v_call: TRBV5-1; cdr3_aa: CASMVQGYGGELFF; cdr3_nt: TGCGCCAGCATGGTTCAGGGGTACGGCGGGGAGCTGTTTTTT
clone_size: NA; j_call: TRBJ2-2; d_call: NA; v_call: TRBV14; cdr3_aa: CASSQDHGTGELFF; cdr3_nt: TGTGCCAGCAGCCAAGATCACGGAACCGGGGAGCTGTTTTTT
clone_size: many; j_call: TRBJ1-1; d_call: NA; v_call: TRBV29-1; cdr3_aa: CSVAGQMNTEAFF; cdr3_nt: TGCAGCGTTGCAGGACAGATGAACACTGAAGCTTTCTTT
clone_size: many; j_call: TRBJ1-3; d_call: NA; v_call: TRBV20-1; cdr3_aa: CSALTLGRNTIYF; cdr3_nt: TGCAGTGCTTTAACCCTAGGGAGAAACACCATATATTTT
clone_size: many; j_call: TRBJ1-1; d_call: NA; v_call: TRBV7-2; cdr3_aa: CASSLVAGPEAFF; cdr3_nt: TGTGCCAGCAGCTTAGTCGCGGGCCCTGAAGCTTTCTTT
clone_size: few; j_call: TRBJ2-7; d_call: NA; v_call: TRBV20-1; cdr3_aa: CSATTEGGEQYF; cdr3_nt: TGCAGTGCTACGACGGAGGGGGGCGAGCAGTACTTC
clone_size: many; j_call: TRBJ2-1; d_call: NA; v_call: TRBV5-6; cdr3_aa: CASSATGLVYEQFF; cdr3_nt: TGTGCCAGCAGCGCCACGGGTCTCGTCTATGAGCAGTTCTTC
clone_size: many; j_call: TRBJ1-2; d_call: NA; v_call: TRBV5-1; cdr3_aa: CASSPTGQTYGYTF; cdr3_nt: TGCGCCAGCAGCCCCACTGGACAGACCTATGGCTACACCTTC
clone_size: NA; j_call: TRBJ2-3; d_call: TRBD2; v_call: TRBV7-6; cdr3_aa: CASSSYPRTSEDTQYF; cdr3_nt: TGTGCCAGCAGCTCATATCCACGGACTAGCGAAGATACGCAGTATTTT